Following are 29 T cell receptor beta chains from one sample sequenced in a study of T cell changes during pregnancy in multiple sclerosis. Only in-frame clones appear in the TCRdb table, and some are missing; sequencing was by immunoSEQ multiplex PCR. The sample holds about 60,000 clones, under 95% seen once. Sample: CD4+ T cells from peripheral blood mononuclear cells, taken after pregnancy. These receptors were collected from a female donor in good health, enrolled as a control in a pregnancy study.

CDR3 in DNA: TGTGCCAGCAGCCCGACAGGGGGGGTGGCCACTGAAGCTTTCTTT. Translated: CASSPTGGVATEAFF. The chain recombines TRBV7-2 with TRBJ1-1; 9 positions agree with TRBD1. The CDR3 consists of 15 residues. CDR1 is SGHTA and CDR2 is FQGNSA in the germline V gene. The V gene end was trimmed by 5 bases and the J gene end by 4 bases; junction bases not matched to a gene: 8.

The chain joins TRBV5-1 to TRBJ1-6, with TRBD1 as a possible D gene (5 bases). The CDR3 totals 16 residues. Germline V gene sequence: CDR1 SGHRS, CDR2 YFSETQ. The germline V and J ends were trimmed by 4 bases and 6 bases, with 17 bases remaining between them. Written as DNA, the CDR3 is TGCGCCAGCAGCCCGCAGGGCTATCCCGGTAATTCACCCCTCCACTTT. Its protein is CASSPQGYPGNSPLHF.

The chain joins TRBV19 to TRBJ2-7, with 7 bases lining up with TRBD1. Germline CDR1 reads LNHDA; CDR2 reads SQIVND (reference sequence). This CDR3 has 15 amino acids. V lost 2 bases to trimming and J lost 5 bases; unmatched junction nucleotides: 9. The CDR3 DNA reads TGTGCCAGTAGTATACGTGACAGGGTGATGAACGAGCAGTACTTC. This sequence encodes CASSIRDRVMNEQYF.

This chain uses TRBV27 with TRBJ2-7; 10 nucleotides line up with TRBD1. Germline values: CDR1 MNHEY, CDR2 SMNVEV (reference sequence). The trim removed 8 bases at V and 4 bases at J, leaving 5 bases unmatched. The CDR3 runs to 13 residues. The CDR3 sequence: CASQWDRGYEQYF. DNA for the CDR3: TGTGCCAGCCAATGGGACAGGGGTTACGAGCAGTACTTC.

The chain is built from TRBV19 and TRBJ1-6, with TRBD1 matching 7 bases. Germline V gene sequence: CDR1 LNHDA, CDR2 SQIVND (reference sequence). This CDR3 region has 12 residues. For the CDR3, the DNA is TGTGCGACGAGGGGGCCCAATTCACCCCTCCACTTT. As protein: CATRGPNSPLHF. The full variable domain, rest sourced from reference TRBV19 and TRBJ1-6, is DGGITQSPKYLFRKEGQNVTLSCEQNLNHDAMYWYRQDPGQGLRLIYYSQIVNDFQKGDIAEGYSVSREKKESFPLTVTSAQKNPTAFYLCATRGPNSPLHFGNGTRLTVT.

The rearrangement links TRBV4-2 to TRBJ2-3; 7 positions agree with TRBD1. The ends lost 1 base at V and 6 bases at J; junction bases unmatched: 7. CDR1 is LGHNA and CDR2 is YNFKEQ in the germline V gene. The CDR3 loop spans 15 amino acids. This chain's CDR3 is CASSQVGTAGDTQYF. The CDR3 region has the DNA TGTGCCAGCAGCCAAGTGGGGACAGCTGGGGATACGCAGTATTTT.

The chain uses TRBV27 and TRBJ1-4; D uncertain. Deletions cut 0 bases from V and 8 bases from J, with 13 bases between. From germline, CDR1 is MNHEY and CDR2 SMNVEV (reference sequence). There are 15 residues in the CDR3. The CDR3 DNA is TGTGCCAGCAGTTTATCGCTAAAGTGGTGGGAAAAACTGTTTTTT. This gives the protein CASSLSLKWWEKLFF.

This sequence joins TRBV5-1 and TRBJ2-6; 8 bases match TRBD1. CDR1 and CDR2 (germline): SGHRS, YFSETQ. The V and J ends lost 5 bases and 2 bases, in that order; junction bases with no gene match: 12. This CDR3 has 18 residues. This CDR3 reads CASSARDRNLTGANVLTF. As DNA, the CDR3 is TGCGCCAGCAGTGCGCGGGACAGGAATCTGACTGGGGCCAACGTCCTGACTTTC.

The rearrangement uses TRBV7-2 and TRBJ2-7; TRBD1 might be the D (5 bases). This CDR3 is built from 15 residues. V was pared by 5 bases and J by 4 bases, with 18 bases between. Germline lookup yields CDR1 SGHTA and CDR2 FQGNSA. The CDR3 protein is CASSSFQGLMYEQYF. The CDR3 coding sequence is TGTGCCAGCAGCAGTTTCCAGGGTTTGATGTACGAGCAGTACTTC.

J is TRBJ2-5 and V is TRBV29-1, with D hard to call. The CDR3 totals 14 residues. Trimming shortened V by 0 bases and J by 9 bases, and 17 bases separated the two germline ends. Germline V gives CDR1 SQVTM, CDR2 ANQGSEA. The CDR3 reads CSVEESVAPGPQYF. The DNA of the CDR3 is TGCAGCGTTGAAGAATCGGTGGCCCCTGGGCCCCAGTACTTC.

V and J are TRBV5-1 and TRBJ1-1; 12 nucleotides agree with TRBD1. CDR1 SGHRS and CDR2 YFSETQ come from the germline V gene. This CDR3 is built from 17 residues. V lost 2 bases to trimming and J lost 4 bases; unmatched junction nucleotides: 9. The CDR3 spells CASSLGTGGGLATEAFF. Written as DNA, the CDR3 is TGCGCCAGCAGCTTAGGGACAGGGGGCGGGTTGGCCACTGAAGCTTTCTTT.

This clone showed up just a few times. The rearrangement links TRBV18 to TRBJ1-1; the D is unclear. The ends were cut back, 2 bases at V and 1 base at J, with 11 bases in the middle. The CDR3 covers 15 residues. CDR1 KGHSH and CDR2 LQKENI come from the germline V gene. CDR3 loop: CASSPMAAQNTEAFF. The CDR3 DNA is TGTGCCAGCTCACCAATGGCAGCGCAGAACACTGAAGCTTTCTTT.

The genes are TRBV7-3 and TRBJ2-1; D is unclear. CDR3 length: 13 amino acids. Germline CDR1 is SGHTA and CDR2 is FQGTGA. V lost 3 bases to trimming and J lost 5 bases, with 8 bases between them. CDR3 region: CASSFGSDNEQFF. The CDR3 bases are TGTGCCAGCAGCTTCGGGTCTGACAATGAGCAGTTCTTC. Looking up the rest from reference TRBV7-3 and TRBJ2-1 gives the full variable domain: GAGVSQTPSNKVTEKGKYVELRCDPISGHTALYWYRQSLGQGPEFLIYFQGTGAADDSGLPNDRFFAVRPEGSVSTLKIQRTERGDSAVYLCASSFGSDNEQFFGPGTRLTVL.

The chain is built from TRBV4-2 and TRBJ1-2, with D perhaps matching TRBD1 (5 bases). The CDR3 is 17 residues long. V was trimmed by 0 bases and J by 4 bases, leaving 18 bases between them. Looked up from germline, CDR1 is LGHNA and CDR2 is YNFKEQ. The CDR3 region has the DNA TGTGCCAGCAGCCAAGACCGCGGGGCAGGGCGAACCTATGGCTACACCTTC. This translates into CASSQDRGAGRTYGYTF.

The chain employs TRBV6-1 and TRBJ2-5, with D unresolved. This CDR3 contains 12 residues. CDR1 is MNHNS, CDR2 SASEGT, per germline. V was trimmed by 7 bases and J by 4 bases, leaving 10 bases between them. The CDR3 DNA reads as TGTGCCAGCAACGGTCTAGTAGAGACCCAGTACTTC. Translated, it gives CASNGLVETQYF.

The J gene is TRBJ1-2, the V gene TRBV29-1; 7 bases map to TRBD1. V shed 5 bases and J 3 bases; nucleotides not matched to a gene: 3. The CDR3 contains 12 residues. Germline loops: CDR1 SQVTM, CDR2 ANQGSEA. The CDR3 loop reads CSVQGVDYGYTF. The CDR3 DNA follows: TGCAGCGTTCAGGGGGTGGACTATGGCTACACCTTC.

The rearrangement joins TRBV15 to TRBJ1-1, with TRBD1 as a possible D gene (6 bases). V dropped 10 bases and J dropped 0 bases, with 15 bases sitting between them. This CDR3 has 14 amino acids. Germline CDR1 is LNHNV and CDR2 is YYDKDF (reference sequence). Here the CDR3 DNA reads TGTGCCATCTGTAAAGGACAGCTGAACACTGAAGCTTTCTTT. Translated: CAICKGQLNTEAFF.

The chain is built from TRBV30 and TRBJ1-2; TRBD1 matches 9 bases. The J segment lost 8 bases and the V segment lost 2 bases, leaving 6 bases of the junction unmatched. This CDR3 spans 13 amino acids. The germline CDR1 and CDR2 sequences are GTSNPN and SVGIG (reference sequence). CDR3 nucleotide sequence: TGTGCCTGGAGTCCGGGACAGGGTTTAGGCTACACCTTC. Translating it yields CAWSPGQGLGYTF.

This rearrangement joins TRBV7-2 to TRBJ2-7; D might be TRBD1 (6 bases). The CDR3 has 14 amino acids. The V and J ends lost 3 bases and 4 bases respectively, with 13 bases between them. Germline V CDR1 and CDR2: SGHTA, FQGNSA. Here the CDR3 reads CASSLVGHSYEQYF. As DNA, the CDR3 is TGTGCCAGCAGCTTGGTGGGACACTCTTACGAGCAGTACTTC. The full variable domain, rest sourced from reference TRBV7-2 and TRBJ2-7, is GAGVSQSPSNKVTEKGKDVELRCDPISGHTALYWYRQSLGQGLEFLIYFQGNSAPDKSGLPSDRFSAERTGGSVSTLTIQRTQQEDSAVYLCASSLVGHSYEQYFGPGTRLTVT.

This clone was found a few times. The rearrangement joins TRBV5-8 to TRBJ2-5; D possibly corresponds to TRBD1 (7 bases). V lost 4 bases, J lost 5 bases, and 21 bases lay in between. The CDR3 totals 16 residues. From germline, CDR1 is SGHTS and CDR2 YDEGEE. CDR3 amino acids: CASSDPYRGGLETQYF. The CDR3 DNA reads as TGTGCCAGCAGCGATCCCTACAGGGGAGGACTGGAGACCCAGTACTTC.

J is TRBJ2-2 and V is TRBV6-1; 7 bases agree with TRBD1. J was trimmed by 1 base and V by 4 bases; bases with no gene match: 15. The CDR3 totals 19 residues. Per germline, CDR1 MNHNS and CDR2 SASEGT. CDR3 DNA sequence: TGTGCCAGCAGTGCTCTGGACAGGCGCTCTACGATGAACACCGGGGAGCTGTTTTTT. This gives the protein CASSALDRRSTMNTGELFF.

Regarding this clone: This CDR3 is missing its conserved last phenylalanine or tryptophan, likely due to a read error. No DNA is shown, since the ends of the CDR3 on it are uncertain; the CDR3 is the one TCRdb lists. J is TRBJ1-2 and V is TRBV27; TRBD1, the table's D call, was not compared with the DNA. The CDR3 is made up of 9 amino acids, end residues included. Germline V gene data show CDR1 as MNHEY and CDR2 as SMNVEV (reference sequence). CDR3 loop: CASSAETGG.

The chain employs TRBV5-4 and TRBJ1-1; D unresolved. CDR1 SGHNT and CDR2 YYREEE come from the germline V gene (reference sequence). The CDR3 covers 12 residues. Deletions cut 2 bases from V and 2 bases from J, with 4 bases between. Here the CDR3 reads CASSFYNTEAFF. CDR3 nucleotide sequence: TGTGCCAGCAGCTTCTACAACACTGAAGCTTTCTTT.

Here the CDR3 DNA reads TGTGCCAGCAGCTTAGATCGGGGTTGGCTCGAAACCTACGAGCAGTACTTC. Protein: CASSLDRGWLETYEQYF. This chain joins TRBV11-2 and TRBJ2-7; maybe TRBD2 (5 bases). CDR3 length: 17 residues. V was cut by 0 bases and J by 2 bases, with 17 bases left in between. CDR1 and CDR2 (germline): SGHAT, FQNNGV.

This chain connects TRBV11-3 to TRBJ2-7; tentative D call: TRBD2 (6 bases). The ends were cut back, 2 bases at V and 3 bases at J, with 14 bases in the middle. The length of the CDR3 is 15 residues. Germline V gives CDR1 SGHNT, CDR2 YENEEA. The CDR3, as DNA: TGTGCCAGCAGCTTAAGTGGGGGGAGCCTCTACGAGCAGTACTTC. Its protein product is CASSLSGGSLYEQYF.

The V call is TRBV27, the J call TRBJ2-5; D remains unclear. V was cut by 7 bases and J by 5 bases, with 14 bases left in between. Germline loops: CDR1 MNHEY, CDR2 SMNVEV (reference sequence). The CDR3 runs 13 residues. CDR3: CASTPSYGETQYF. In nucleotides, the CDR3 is TGTGCCAGCACACCATCCTACGGGGAGACCCAGTACTTC.

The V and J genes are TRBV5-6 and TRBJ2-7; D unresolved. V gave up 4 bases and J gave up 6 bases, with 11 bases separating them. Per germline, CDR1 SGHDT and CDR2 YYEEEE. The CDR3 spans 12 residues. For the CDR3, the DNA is TGTGCCAGCAGCCCGGGTTGGCGCGAGCAGTACTTC. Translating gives CASSPGWREQYF.

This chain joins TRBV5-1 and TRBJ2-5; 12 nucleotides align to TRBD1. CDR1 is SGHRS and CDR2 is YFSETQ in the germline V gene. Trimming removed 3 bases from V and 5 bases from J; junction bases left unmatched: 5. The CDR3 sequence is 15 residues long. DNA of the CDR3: TGCGCCAGCAGCTCGGGGACAGGGGGCGCCGAGACCCAGTACTTC. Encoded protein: CASSSGTGGAETQYF.

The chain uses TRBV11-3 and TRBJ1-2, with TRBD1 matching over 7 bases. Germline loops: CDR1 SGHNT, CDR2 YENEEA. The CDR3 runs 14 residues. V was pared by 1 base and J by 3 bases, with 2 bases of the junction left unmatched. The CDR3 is CASSLVGTDYGYTF. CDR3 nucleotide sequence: TGTGCCAGCAGCTTAGTCGGGACAGACTATGGCTACACCTTC.